This T cell receptor (beta chain) was identified in a study of T cell changes during pregnancy in multiple sclerosis. Measured with immunoSEQ multiplex PCR; TCRdb has only the in-frame clones, and not every one. The sample comprises about 40,000 clones, approximately 88% of which are singletons, and roughly 4.9% rests with the top ten. V shed 3 bases and J shed 7 bases, with 27 bases lying between them. The V gene's germline CDR1 is GTSNPN and CDR2 SVGIG (reference sequence). The CDR3 consists of 18 residues. The specimen comprised peripheral blood, sampled in the first trimester of pregnancy. This chain uses TRBV30 with TRBJ1-4; possibly TRBD1 for D (5 bases). The sequence was collected from a female donor in good health, enrolled as a control in a pregnancy study. The CDR3 nucleotides read TGTGCCTGGAGCCCATACATAGGAGGGACTCCAGAGGGTGAAAAACTGTTTTTT. It specifies CAWSPYIGGTPEGEKLFF.